This T cell receptor beta chain was recovered during a study of T-cell memory formation after mild COVID-19 (dated by TCRdb to the early 2020s). Regarding the study in general: TCR sequence clusters from the two donors were found to be largely donor specific. T-cell clones expanding and contracting after mild COVID-19 in two donors were tracked by longitudinal TCRalpha and TCRbeta repertoire sequencing. Two young, previously healthy adult volunteers, one female and one male, were included in the cohort.

Sequencing was carried out with an Illumina NovaSeq 6000. TCRalpha and TCRbeta cDNA libraries were constructed by 5'RACE with constant-segment primers, with sample barcodes and unique molecular identifiers being introduced. RNA was extracted from every sample with Trizol reagent. Library amplification was performed in two PCR steps, and a second sample barcode and Illumina TruSeq adapters were introduced in the second step. Sequencing of libraries was performed on an Illumina NovaSeq with 2 x 150 bp paired-end reads. Per the original workflow: The reads were demultiplexed and collapsed into UMI-guided consensus sequences using migec v1.2.7. Using mixcr v2.1.11, the UMI consensuses were aligned to TRA and TRB V and J templates and assembled into clonotypes. A clonotype was counted as expanded or contracted only when both edgeR and NoisET called the clonotype significant, with the noise models trained on biological replicates. edgeR calls used a false discovery rate-adjusted p below 0.01 and a log2 fold-change threshold of 1. As an exploratory analysis of dynamics, max-normalized trajectories of the 1000 most abundant clonotypes were examined by PCA with hierarchical clustering. Separately sequenced CD4+ and CD8+ repertoires were used to assign the CD4 or CD8 phenotype of responding clones. Through fastp at Q25 and MiXCR, TCRdb rebuilt clones from the public reads, retaining in-frame beta chains. Rows are unified per CDR3 protein, each entry keeping the most common DNA and genes. These V and J calls rely on TCRdb rather than the paper's analysis. Here the sample has about half a million distinct CDR3 sequences; roughly 18% occur a single time. 9% to 15% of the sample goes to the ten largest clones.

Ficoll-Paque density gradient centrifugation was the method used to isolate PBMCs. Note on this clonotype: What antigen it recognizes has not been identified. Per-base quality was not reported, and no clone a single base away is much larger than it.

V loses 0 bases of germline sequence and J loses 6 bases, and the interval between the two ends is 17 bases. Sequences SGDLS (CDR1) and YYNGEE (CDR2) are obtained from the germline V gene. The CDR3 goes from the cysteine to the phenylalanine over 16 residues. Only the CDR3 region is kept as DNA, spanning 48 bases read in frame from base 1. What the research found in general, with its limitations: SARS-CoV-2 specificity of the second-wave clones peaking on day 37 was not confirmed. Only a couple of mild cases were covered in the study, and larger cohorts including severe cases with pre-infection samples were considered necessary. Some responding clones were detected in pre-infection memory, which suggested that pre-existing cross-reactive memory T cells had joined the SARS-CoV-2 response. Balanced CD4/CD8 phenotypes were observed for clones contracting from day 15 to 85, whereas a bias towards CD4+ was observed for a second wave of clones expanding from day 15 to 37. Contracting CD4+ clones appeared mostly in the CM and EM memory subsets, whereas CD8+ clones were enriched in EMRA.

Material for sequencing was PBMCs or a T cell subset sorted from them (not recorded which). This clonotype originated in an adult woman who had mild COVID-19 (a few samples of this study predate the infection). The sample titles of this study are shuffled in the database, so cell type and time point are left out; the donor was told from shared clones. This chain joins TRBV9 to TRBJ2-3; TRBD2 is a weak D gene call, 6 bases matching. The DNA is as follows: TGTGCCAGCAGCGTAGACCCCACGGTCGGAGGGGATACGCAGTATTTT. This encodes CASSVDPTVGGDTQYF.